The T cell receptor beta chain under discussion was sequenced for a study of cytomegalovirus exposure and HLA in healthy donors. Whole-study results and caveats: A later analysis found common viral pathogens apparently linked to several of the most significant clusters.

As concerns this clone: Its antigen is currently unknown. At one end the junction does not follow the germline gene, possibly because of a read error.

The germline CDR1 and CDR2 sequences are ENHRY and SYGVKD. This CDR3 has 17 residues. The PCR made use of 60 Vbeta and 13 Jbeta primers. TCRdb keeps only in-frame clones here, not all; method: immunoSEQ multiplex PCR. The sample includes approximately 92,000 clones, about 76% of them seen just once. Specimen: PBMCs. This receptor was obtained from a woman in her 70s in good health and CMV-seropositive. This chain connects TRBV10-3 to TRBJ1-1, with TRBD1 identical over 12 bases. Here the CDR3 reads CVISESKGQGAYDEAFF. The CDR3 DNA follows: TGTGTCATCAGTGAGTCGAAGGGACAGGGGGCTTATGATGAAGCTTTCTTT.